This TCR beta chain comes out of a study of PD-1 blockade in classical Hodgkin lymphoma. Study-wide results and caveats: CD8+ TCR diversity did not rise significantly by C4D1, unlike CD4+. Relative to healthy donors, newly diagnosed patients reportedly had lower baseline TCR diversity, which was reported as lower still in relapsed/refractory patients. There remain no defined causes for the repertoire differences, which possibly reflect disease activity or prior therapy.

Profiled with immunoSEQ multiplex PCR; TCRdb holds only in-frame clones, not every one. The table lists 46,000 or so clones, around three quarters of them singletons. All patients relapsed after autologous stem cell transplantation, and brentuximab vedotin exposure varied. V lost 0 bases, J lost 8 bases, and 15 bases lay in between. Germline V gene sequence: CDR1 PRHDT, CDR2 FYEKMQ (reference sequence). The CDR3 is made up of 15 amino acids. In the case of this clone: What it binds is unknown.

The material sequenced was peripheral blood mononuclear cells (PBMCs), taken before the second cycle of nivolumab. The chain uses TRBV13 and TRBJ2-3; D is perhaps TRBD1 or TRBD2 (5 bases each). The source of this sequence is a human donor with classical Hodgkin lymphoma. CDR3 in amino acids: CASSLGQAAAGTQYF. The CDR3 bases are TGTGCCAGCAGCTTAGGACAGGCTGCTGCGGGTACGCAGTATTTT.